Detailed here is one T cell receptor beta chain. Its target is not known. The V gene's germline CDR1 is MNHNS and CDR2 SASEGT. CDR3 length equals 11 residues. V shed 7 bases and J shed 6 bases, with 9 bases lying between them. The data originate from a study of graft-versus-host responses after intestinal transplantation. TCRdb's copy holds only in-frame clones and misses some; the assay was immunoSEQ multiplex PCR. The sample has 98,000 or so clones, about 88% seen once; the top ten hold roughly 0.9%. The origin of this receptor is a human donor who received an intestinal transplant. Source: unstimulated CD4+ T cells sorted from spleen or lymph node cells, taken before intestinal transplant. V is TRBV6-1 and J is TRBJ1-1; tentative D call: TRBD1 (6 bases). CDR3 amino acids: CASKWTAEAFF. DNA for the CDR3: TGTGCCAGCAAGTGGACAGCTGAAGCTTTCTTT.